Presented here are 27 T cell receptor beta chains from one specimen sequenced in a study of Tregs in tolerant kidney transplant recipients. Produced via immunoSEQ multiplex PCR; TCRdb's table is partial and in-frame only. Here the sample spans some 68,000 clones, around 83% being singletons. Sequenced sample: CD4+ T cells from blood. The receptor source for this set is a human donor in good health.

The chain carries TRBV30 and TRBJ1-4; possible D gene TRBD1, 6 bases. The CDR3 has 13 residues. The V gene lost 4 bases and the J gene lost 5 bases, with 11 bases spanning the gap. Germline V gene lookup returns CDR1 GTSNPN and CDR2 SVGIG (reference sequence). CDR3 sequence reads: CAWTGAGNEKLFF. In DNA, the CDR3 is TGTGCCTGGACGGGGGCGGGAAATGAAAAACTGTTTTTT.

The CDR3 DNA reads as TGTGCCAGCACCGTCTTGGGGGGGCGCATCACTGAAGCTTTCTTT. This codes for CASTVLGGRITEAFF. The chain employs TRBV11-3 and TRBJ1-1; a possible D gene is TRBD1 (6 bases). From germline, CDR1 is SGHNT and CDR2 YENEEA. The V and J ends lost 7 bases and 4 bases respectively, with 19 bases between them. The CDR3 is 15 residues long. Looking up the rest from reference TRBV11-3 and TRBJ1-1 gives the full variable domain: EAGVVQSPRYKIIEKKQPVAFWCNPISGHNTLYWYLQNLGQGPELLIRYENEEAVDDSQLPKDRFSAERLKGVDSTLKIQPAELGDSAVYLCASTVLGGRITEAFFGQGTRLTVV.

The V and J genes are TRBV6-5 and TRBJ1-2; D not certain. The V end lost 0 bases, the J end lost 4 bases, and 15 bases lay between the germline ends. Germline values: CDR1 MNHEY, CDR2 SVGAGI. The CDR3 is 16 residues long. CDR3 DNA: TGTGCCAGCAGTTACTCGGATTTTCGGGGAGCCTATGGCTACACCTTC. Encoded protein: CASSYSDFRGAYGYTF.

The CDR3 DNA follows: TGTGCCAGCACGGGAAGAGGGGGCGGGAGCAATCAGCCCCAGCATTTT. Protein: CASTGRGGGSNQPQHF. The chain combines TRBV2 with TRBJ1-5, with 7 positions matching TRBD1. The CDR3 contains 16 residues. Germline lookup yields CDR1 SNHLY and CDR2 FYNNEI. The V gene end was trimmed by 7 bases and the J gene end by 1 base; junction bases not matched to a gene: 10.

This clone came up a few times. This chain connects TRBV15 to TRBJ1-2, with D tentatively TRBD1 (6 bases). CDR1 LNHNV and CDR2 YYDKDF come from the germline V gene (reference sequence). The CDR3 spans 13 residues. V was clipped by 4 bases and J by 8 bases, with 14 bases between them. CDR3 protein: CATSNGQFRGYTF. CDR3 bases: TGTGCCACCAGCAATGGACAGTTTCGGGGCTACACCTTC.

This clone showed up just once. The gene calls are TRBV9 and TRBJ2-3, with 7 bases identical to TRBD2. The ends lost 3 bases at V and 2 bases at J; junction bases unmatched: 9. CDR1 is SGDLS and CDR2 is YYNGEE in the germline V gene. The CDR3 spans 16 residues. The CDR3 DNA follows: TGTGCCAGCAGCGGAGCCACGGGACTACCCACAGATACGCAGTATTTT. This encodes CASSGATGLPTDTQYF.

V usage is TRBV6-1 and J usage is TRBJ1-5; 10 bases are shared with TRBD1. V lost 0 bases, J lost 6 bases, and 2 bases stayed unmatched. Germline V gene sequence: CDR1 MNHNS, CDR2 SASEGT. CDR3 size: 15 residues. The CDR3 DNA is TGTGCCAGCAGTGAAGCCGGGACAGGGGCTCAGCCCCAGCATTTT. The encoded protein is CASSEAGTGAQPQHF.

The chain carries TRBV5-1 and TRBJ1-5; TRBD1 might be the D (5 bases). The CDR3 extends over 16 amino acids. Trimming removed 5 bases at V and 0 bases at J, with 15 bases between. Looked up from germline, CDR1 is SGHRS and CDR2 is YFSETQ. CDR3 bases: TGCGCCAGCAGAACCGGCAGGGTTCCTAGCAATCAGCCCCAGCATTTT. Its translation is CASRTGRVPSNQPQHF.

This clone has more than one count but fewer than ten. V usage is TRBV11-3 and J usage is TRBJ2-5; perhaps TRBD2 as D (6 bases). The germline gives CDR1 SGHNT, CDR2 YENEEA. The CDR3 spans 14 residues. V was cut by 4 bases and J by 2 bases, with 11 bases left in between. The CDR3 coding sequence is TGTGCCAGCAGCTCCCTTGGGGGGCAAGAGACCCAGTACTTC. Protein product: CASSSLGGQETQYF.

This chain joins TRBV4-2 and TRBJ1-5, with unresolved D. The CDR3 extends over 16 amino acids. CDR1 is LGHNA, CDR2 YNFKEQ, per germline. Trimming left V 1 base short and J 5 bases short, with 15 bases between. The DNA of the CDR3 is TGTGCCAGCAGCCAAGGCCGGGCCGGGCGCGATCAGCCCCAGCATTTT. Amino acids: CASSQGRAGRDQPQHF.

This clone was observed a single time. The chain uses TRBV5-6 and TRBJ1-3, with 10 positions matching TRBD1. After removal of 4 bases from V and 4 bases from J, the junction contained 8 bases not matched to a gene. Per the germline V gene, CDR1 is SGHDT and CDR2 is YYEEEE. This CDR3 has 16 residues. The CDR3 nucleotides are TGTGCCAGCAGCCCGGGGACAGGGGCGGGCGGAAACACCATATATTTT. It codes for CASSPGTGAGGNTIYF.

The V gene is TRBV7-9, the J gene TRBJ1-4; possibly TRBD1 for D (5 bases). There are 17 residues in the CDR3. V was shortened by 2 bases and J by 4 bases, with 17 bases between the two germline ends. The V gene's germline CDR1 is SEHNR and CDR2 FQNEAQ (reference sequence). CDR3 in amino acids: CASSLYAWDAGNEKLFF. The CDR3 DNA follows: TGTGCCAGCAGCTTATACGCCTGGGACGCTGGTAATGAAAAACTGTTTTTT.

This chain connects TRBV6-5 to TRBJ2-7; 7 bases fit TRBD2. Trimming cost V 5 bases and J 6 bases; bases outside gene matches: 10. The length of the CDR3 is 14 residues. Germline V gene sequence: CDR1 MNHEY, CDR2 SVGAGI. CDR3 in amino acids: CASSGLAGVSEQYF. DNA of the CDR3: TGTGCCAGCAGTGGACTCGCGGGGGTCAGCGAGCAGTACTTC.

V is TRBV6-1 and J is TRBJ2-5, with 7 bases aligning to TRBD1. The CDR3 spans 14 residues. The V and J ends lost 5 bases and 4 bases, in that order; junction bases with no gene match: 7. Germline values: CDR1 MNHNS, CDR2 SASEGT. The CDR3 nucleotides are TGTGCCAGCAGTCACGGACAGGTTCGAGAGACCCAGTACTTC. Its translation is CASSHGQVRETQYF.

This sequence joins TRBV7-9 and TRBJ2-7; D is possibly TRBD1 (7 bases). The CDR3 has 14 residues. The V end was cut by 5 bases, the J end by 2 bases, with 13 bases between. Per the germline V gene, CDR1 is SEHNR and CDR2 is FQNEAQ (reference sequence). CDR3 sequence (DNA): TGTGCCAGCAGCGCAGGGGGGAGCACCTACGAGCAGTACTTC. Its translation: CASSAGGSTYEQYF.

The chain couples TRBV5-6 to TRBJ2-1; no reliable D call. The CDR3 is 12 residues long. Germline CDR1 is SGHDT and CDR2 is YYEEEE. The V and J ends lost 4 bases and 12 bases respectively, with 14 bases between them. The CDR3 sequence is CASSLVGIGQFF. The DNA for the CDR3 is TGTGCCAGCAGCCTAGTAGGTATTGGGCAGTTCTTC.

This chain connects TRBV9 to TRBJ2-3; D is uncertain. Between the trimmed V and J ends, which lost 1 base and 5 bases, there was a span of 11 bases. Germline lookup yields CDR1 SGDLS and CDR2 YYNGEE. This CDR3 spans 14 amino acids. The CDR3 protein is CASSVNLARDTQYF. The CDR3 DNA is TGTGCCAGCAGCGTAAATTTGGCACGAGATACGCAGTATTTT. Drawing the rest from reference TRBV9 and TRBJ2-3, the complete variable domain is DSGVTQTPKHLITATGQRVTLRCSPRSGDLSVYWYQQSLDQGLQFLIQYYNGEERAKGNILERFSAQQFPDLHSELNLSSLELGDSALYFCASSVNLARDTQYFGPGTRLTVL.

This clone was detected only once. The rearrangement joins TRBV10-3 to TRBJ2-3; 15 bases are a match to TRBD2. Germline CDR1 reads ENHRY; CDR2 reads SYGVKD. Trimming cost V 3 bases and J 6 bases; bases outside gene matches: 7. The CDR3 extends over 17 amino acids. The CDR3 DNA follows: TGTGCCATCAGTGAAGTGGGACTAGCGGGAGGTGGGGATACGCAGTATTTT. Translating gives CAISEVGLAGGGDTQYF.

For the CDR3, the DNA is TGTGCCAGCAGCTCCAACACCCCGAACACCGGGGAGCTGTTTTTT. Protein: CASSSNTPNTGELFF. The V gene is TRBV5-4, the J gene TRBJ2-2; D is undetermined. This CDR3 contains 15 residues. Trimming pared 3 bases from V and 0 bases from J, leaving 9 bases between. In germline, CDR1 is SGHNT, CDR2 YYREEE (reference sequence).

In its sample, this clone was seen once. The chain joins TRBV7-9 to TRBJ1-4; tentative D call: TRBD1 (5 bases). Germline assignment: CDR1 SEHNR and CDR2 FQNEAQ (reference sequence). V was pared by 4 bases and J by 7 bases, with 16 bases between. There are 15 residues in the CDR3. The CDR3 DNA follows: TGTGCCAGCAGCTCCCGGGGCGCCCGGGGTGAAAAACTGTTTTTT. It codes for CASSSRGARGEKLFF.

The rearrangement links TRBV7-2 to TRBJ2-1; the D is unclear. V was trimmed by 4 bases and J by 10 bases, leaving 14 bases between them. The CDR3 loop spans 13 amino acids. Germline CDR1 SGHTA, CDR2 FQGNSA. The CDR3: CASSSPHAHEQFF. CDR3 bases: TGTGCCAGCAGCTCGCCACACGCCCACGAGCAGTTCTTC. Based on the CDR3 plus reference TRBV7-2 and TRBJ2-1, the full variable domain is GAGVSQSPSNKVTEKGKDVELRCDPISGHTALYWYRQSLGQGLEFLIYFQGNSAPDKSGLPSDRFSAERTGGSVSTLTIQRTQQEDSAVYLCASSSPHAHEQFFGPGTRLTVL.

This chain joins TRBV29-1 and TRBJ1-1, with TRBD1 identical over 10 bases. From germline, CDR1 is SQVTM and CDR2 ANQGSEA. V was pared by 7 bases and J by 10 bases, with 6 bases of the junction left unmatched. The CDR3 runs 11 residues. CDR3: CSGRGTGVAFF. The CDR3 DNA sequence: TGCAGCGGAAGAGGGACAGGGGTAGCTTTCTTT.

Written as DNA, the CDR3 is TGTGCCATCAGTGAGGGGTTTGATCAGCCCCAGCATTTT. Protein: CAISEGFDQPQHF. The chain couples TRBV10-3 to TRBJ1-5; unclear D gene. Trimming pared 2 bases from V and 5 bases from J, leaving 7 bases between. The CDR3 has 13 residues. Germline values: CDR1 ENHRY, CDR2 SYGVKD.

The CDR3 loop reads CASRYTGELFF. In nucleotides, the CDR3 is TGTGCCAGCAGGTACACCGGGGAGCTGTTTTTT. The rearrangement uses TRBV2 and TRBJ2-2; no definite D call. CDR1 is SNHLY and CDR2 is FYNNEI in the germline V gene. CDR3 size: 11 residues. Trimming left V 6 bases short and J 3 bases short, with 2 bases between.

The chain carries TRBV2 and TRBJ1-3; D is undetermined. The CDR3 extends over 13 amino acids. Germline V gene data show CDR1 as SNHLY and CDR2 as FYNNEI. The V end was cut by 6 bases, the J end by 0 bases, with 6 bases between. The CDR3 DNA follows: TGTGCCAGCAGAGGTTCCTCTGGAAACACCATATATTTT. Amino acids: CASRGSSGNTIYF.

V usage is TRBV5-1 and J usage is TRBJ2-3; 10 bases are shared with TRBD2. V was clipped by 3 bases and J by 10 bases; unmatched bases: 11. The CDR3 covers 15 residues. Per the germline V gene, CDR1 is SGHRS and CDR2 is YFSETQ. In DNA, the CDR3 is TGCGCCAGCAGCTCCCACCTAGCGGGAGAGTATGCGCAGTATTTT. Translating gives CASSSHLAGEYAQYF. Looking up the rest from reference TRBV5-1 and TRBJ2-3 gives the full variable domain: KAGVTQTPRYLIKTRGQQVTLSCSPISGHRSVSWYQQTPGQGLQFLFEYFSETQRNKGNFPGRFSGRQFSNSRSEMNVSTLELGDSALYLCASSSHLAGEYAQYFGPGTRLTVL.

This clone has more than one count but fewer than ten. The chain recombines TRBV7-9 with TRBJ1-5; perhaps TRBD1 as D (5 bases). Trimming removed 1 base from V and 7 bases from J, with 8 bases in between. Germline loops: CDR1 SEHNR, CDR2 FQNEAQ (reference sequence). The CDR3 runs 13 residues. As DNA, the CDR3 is TGTGCCAGCAGCTTAGGTGCAGGGCAGCCCCAGCATTTT. It specifies CASSLGAGQPQHF.